This T cell receptor (beta chain) was recorded in a study of response to subunit inactivated influenza vaccine. Broader study findings: After each seasonal influenza vaccination, few new T cells are recruited, the authors suggested.

In TCRdb, the RT-PCR reads were re-called with MiXCR into one record per CDR3 protein. Of approximately 500,000 distinct CDR3 sequences in the sample, under 15% were seen once. To note about this clonotype: The antigen is undetermined.

CDR3 length equals 15 residues. Germline-derived CDR1 and CDR2 are SGHRS and YFSETQ. V was pared by 0 bases and J by 4 bases, with 6 bases of the junction left unmatched. The specimen comprised PBMCs from blood, sampled roughly 47 days after vaccination. This chain joins TRBV5-1 and TRBJ1-1; 7 bases agree with TRBD1. This TCR derives from a man between 50 and 59 years old who received an inactivated influenza vaccine. The CDR3 reads CASSLEPGQSTEAFF. The CDR3 region has the DNA TGCGCCAGCAGCTTGGAACCGGGACAGAGCACTGAAGCTTTCTTT.